The TCR beta chain under discussion was sequenced for a study of CD8+ T cells in alopecia areata. The V gene end was trimmed by 0 bases and the J gene end by 5 bases; junction bases not matched to a gene: 1. The germline CDR1 and CDR2 sequences are SQVTM and ANQGSEA. The CDR3 is 13 amino acids. Treatment meaning: oral pan-JAK inhibitor, 5-10 mg twice daily. Sequencing used cDNA as its template, made by extracting RNA and reverse transcribing it. Method: immunoSEQ multiplex PCR; TCRdb's copy keeps in-frame clones and lacks some. The repertoire has about 42,000 clones, 50% to 70% of them found once; the top ten carry 21%.

The V gene is TRBV29-1, the J gene TRBJ1-2, with 9 bases matching TRBD1. The sequencing here drew on CD8+ T cells sorted from blood, taken at week 4, from a patient treated with tofacitinib. The TCR sequence derives from a human donor with alopecia areata. The CDR3 loop reads CSVEDGTGYGYTF. DNA of the CDR3: TGCAGCGTTGAAGATGGGACAGGGTATGGCTACACCTTC.